Below, 15 T cell receptor beta chains from the same sample are listed, as sequenced in a study of cytomegalovirus exposure and HLA in healthy donors. With 60 Vbeta and 13 Jbeta primers, the PCR was carried out. Generated by immunoSEQ multiplex PCR, the TCRdb table keeps only in-frame clones and is missing some. Of tens of thousands of clones listed, approximately 69% are singletons. What was sequenced was PBMCs. These TCRs come from a boy between 10 and 17 years old in good health and CMV-seropositive.

The chain employs TRBV7-9 and TRBJ1-4; D gene ambiguous. Trimming removed 1 base at V and 1 base at J, with 10 bases between. Germline V gene data show CDR1 as SEHNR and CDR2 as FQNEAQ (reference sequence). The CDR3 has 16 residues. CDR3 sequence: CASSLGSAGTNEKLFF. The DNA of the CDR3 is TGTGCCAGCAGCTTAGGATCGGCAGGAACTAATGAAAAACTGTTTTTT.

This clone was observed once. The CDR3: CASSLQGTANSPLHF. The CDR3 DNA sequence: TGTGCCAGCAGCCTCCAAGGGACAGCTAATTCACCCCTCCACTTT. This chain uses TRBV7-3 with TRBJ1-6; 7 bases fit TRBD1. Germline assignment: CDR1 SGHTA and CDR2 FQGTGA. The CDR3 consists of 15 residues. With V trimmed by 5 bases and J by 6 bases, 7 bases remained unmatched.

This sequence joins TRBV29-1 and TRBJ2-7, with D perhaps TRBD2 (5 bases). The germline CDR1 and CDR2 sequences are SQVTM and ANQGSEA. Deletions cut 6 bases from V and 6 bases from J, with 18 bases between. The CDR3 has 13 residues. CDR3 loop: CSVEGDLVPEQYF. Written as DNA, the CDR3 is TGCAGCGTCGAGGGCGATTTAGTTCCCGAGCAGTACTTC.

Only a few counts were recorded for this clone. This rearrangement joins TRBV5-1 to TRBJ1-1; 7 bases match TRBD1. CDR1 is SGHRS and CDR2 is YFSETQ in the germline V gene. The CDR3 totals 15 residues. Trimming at V came to 1 base and at J to 5 bases, leaving 8 bases not matched to a gene. The CDR3 DNA follows: TGCGCCAGCAGCTTGAGGACAGGACCTGGGACTGAAGCTTTCTTT. This gives the protein CASSLRTGPGTEAFF.

The genes are TRBV4-2 and TRBJ2-1; 9 nucleotides match TRBD2. Germline lookup yields CDR1 LGHNA and CDR2 YNFKEQ. CDR3 size: 15 residues. V trimming: 0 bases; J trimming: 9 bases; junction bases outside the gene matches: 6. In nucleotides, the CDR3 is TGTGCCAGCAGCCAAGATTGGCGGGAGGGTAGTGAGCAGTTCTTC. Translating it yields CASSQDWREGSEQFF.

V is TRBV10-3 and J is TRBJ2-1; TRBD2 aligns across 7 bases. CDR1 is ENHRY, CDR2 SYGVKD, per germline. Trimming took 8 bases from V and 7 from J; bases not matched to a gene: 11. This CDR3 region has 14 residues. The CDR3 DNA reads TGTGCCATCGGGAGGAGGGAGGGCAGGAATGAGCAGTTCTTC. Protein sequence: CAIGRREGRNEQFF.

The chain joins TRBV6-5 to TRBJ1-6; D might be TRBD1 (5 bases). Germline CDR1 is MNHEY and CDR2 is SVGAGI. Trimming removed 9 bases from V and 7 bases from J, with 13 bases in between. The CDR3 is made up of 13 amino acids. CDR3 region: CASTRQRNSPLHF. The CDR3 DNA is TGTGCCAGTACCCGACAGCGCAATTCACCCCTCCACTTT.

This chain uses TRBV6-1 with TRBJ2-5; 10 nucleotides align to TRBD1. This CDR3 is built from 15 residues. The V gene's germline CDR1 is MNHNS and CDR2 SASEGT. V shed 6 bases and J 4 bases; nucleotides not matched to a gene: 8. The CDR3 region has the DNA TGTGCCAGCAGCCCGGGACAGGGGCTACGAGAGACCCAGTACTTC. This encodes CASSPGQGLRETQYF.

The V gene is TRBV29-1, the J gene TRBJ1-1, with D possibly being TRBD1 (5 bases). Germline V gives CDR1 SQVTM, CDR2 ANQGSEA. V lost 0 bases to trimming and J lost 1 base, with 12 bases between them. The CDR3 has 15 residues. CDR3: CSVEDGRRGNTEAFF. CDR3 nucleotide sequence: TGCAGCGTTGAAGATGGAAGGAGGGGGAACACTGAAGCTTTCTTT.

This clone was detected only once. The chain has TRBV5-1 and TRBJ2-7, with 8 bases aligning to TRBD1. This CDR3 comprises 12 residues. The germline V gene has CDR1 SGHRS and CDR2 YFSETQ. V was pared by 3 bases and J by 9 bases, with 5 bases of the junction left unmatched. The CDR3 sequence is CASSSGQGWQYF. For the CDR3, the DNA is TGCGCCAGCAGCTCTGGACAGGGATGGCAGTACTTC.

The chain uses TRBV5-4 and TRBJ2-5; 10 positions agree with TRBD2. The end of the DNA is better explained by TRBJ2-7, so the J call may be wrong. The CDR3 totals 16 residues. Germline V lookup: CDR1 SGHNT, CDR2 YYREEE (reference sequence). The CDR3 DNA sequence: TGTGCCAGCAGGCCGGATTTAGCGGGAGGAGTATACGAGCAGTACTTC. This encodes CASRPDLAGGVYEQYF.

The rearrangement joins TRBV25-1 to TRBJ2-7; TRBD2 might be the D (6 bases). Between the trimmed V and J ends, which lost 3 bases and 0 bases, there was a span of 6 bases. The CDR3 sequence is 13 residues long. Germline CDR1 reads MGHDK; CDR2 reads SYGVNS. The CDR3 region has the DNA TGTGCCAGCAGTGAGGACTACTCCTACGAGCAGTACTTC. Translating gives CASSEDYSYEQYF.

As DNA, the CDR3 is TGCGCCAGCAGCTTTAACGGGGGGGCCGACATTCAGTACTTC. Translated, it gives CASSFNGGADIQYF. The chain is built from TRBV5-1 and TRBJ2-4; 8 bases fit TRBD2. The junction had 6 bases not matched to a gene; V was cut back by 2 bases and J by 8 bases. Germline V lookup: CDR1 SGHRS, CDR2 YFSETQ. The CDR3 is made up of 14 amino acids. The variable domain in full, with the rest retrieved from reference TRBV5-1 and TRBJ2-4, is KAGVTQTPRYLIKTRGQQVTLSCSPISGHRSVSWYQQTPGQGLQFLFEYFSETQRNKGNFPGRFSGRQFSNSRSEMNVSTLELGDSALYLCASSFNGGADIQYFGAGTRLSVL.

Notes on this clone: One end of the junction varies from germline; a read error may be responsible. This chain joins TRBV27 and TRBJ1-2; D gene ambiguous. In germline, CDR1 is MNHEY, CDR2 SMNVEV (reference sequence). The CDR3 is 11 residues long. CDR3 loop: CASSSGSGYPF. The CDR3, as DNA: TGTGCCAGCAGTTCGGGAAGCGGCTACCCCTTC.

The chain combines TRBV29-1 with TRBJ1-2; no clear D gene. CDR3 length: 13 amino acids. Deletions cut 2 bases from V and 2 bases from J, with 9 bases between. CDR1 and CDR2 (germline): SQVTM, ANQGSEA. The CDR3 here is CSVERLQNYGYTF. The CDR3 DNA is TGCAGCGTTGAAAGGCTACAGAACTATGGCTACACCTTC.